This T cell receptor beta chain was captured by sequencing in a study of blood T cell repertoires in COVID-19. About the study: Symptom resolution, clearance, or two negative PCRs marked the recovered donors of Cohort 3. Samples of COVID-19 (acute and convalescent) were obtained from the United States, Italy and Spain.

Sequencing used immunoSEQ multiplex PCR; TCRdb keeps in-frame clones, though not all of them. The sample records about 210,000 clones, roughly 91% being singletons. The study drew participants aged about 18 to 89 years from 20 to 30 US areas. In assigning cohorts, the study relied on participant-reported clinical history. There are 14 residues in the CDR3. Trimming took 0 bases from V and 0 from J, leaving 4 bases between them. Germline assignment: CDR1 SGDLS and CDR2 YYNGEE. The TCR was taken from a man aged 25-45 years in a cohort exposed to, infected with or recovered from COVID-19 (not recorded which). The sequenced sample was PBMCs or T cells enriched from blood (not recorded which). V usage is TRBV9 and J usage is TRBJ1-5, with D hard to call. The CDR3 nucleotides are TGTGCCAGCAGCGTAGGTTATAGCAATCAGCCCCAGCATTTT. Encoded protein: CASSVGYSNQPQHF.